This TCR beta chain was identified in a study of cytomegalovirus exposure and HLA in healthy donors. Overall study results and limits: As a later analysis revealed, most CMV-associated TCR beta chains appeared HLA-restricted.

Both 60 Vbeta primers and 13 Jbeta primers went into the PCR. Sequencing was performed with immunoSEQ multiplex PCR; in TCRdb, only in-frame clones are kept and a portion is missing. The sample contains some 130,000 clones, about 78% of which appear only once. A word on this clone: Its antigen is not identified.

The source of this sequence is a man aged 50-60 years in good health and CMV-seronegative. Sequencing was performed on PBMCs.

CDR3 protein: CASSPYTEPYEQYF. Written as DNA, the CDR3 is TGTGCCAGCTCACCCTACACAGAACCCTACGAGCAGTACTTC. The chain recombines TRBV18 with TRBJ2-7; D call uncertain. Germline loops: CDR1 KGHSH, CDR2 LQKENI. Trimming took off 3 bases at V and 2 bases at J, with 11 bases between the two ends. CDR3 length: 14 residues. The variable domain in full, completed from reference TRBV18 and TRBJ2-7, reads NAGVMQNPRHLVRRRGQEARLRCSPMKGHSHVYWYRQLPEEGLKFMVYLQKENIIDESGMPKERFSAEFPKEGPSILRIQQVVRGDSAAYFCASSPYTEPYEQYFGPGTRLTVT.